One sample yielded the 12 T cell receptor beta chains listed below, sequenced in a study of T cells in Graves' hyperthyroidism and ophthalmopathy. The CDR3 regions of TCR beta were amplified from RNA transcripts. A set of HTBI primers served as the primers for a first-round RT-PCR of the TCR CDR3. Using its own MiXCR run on the multiplex PCR reads, TCRdb lists one record per CDR3 protein. Among more than 500,000 distinct CDR3 sequences, 16% were seen once, and the ten largest hold around 4%. Sequencing input: blood. These receptors all come from a young woman with Graves' hyperthyroidism.

In this sample, this clonotype turned up a few times. The chain carries TRBV12-3 or TRBV12-4 and TRBJ1-1; 7 bases are a match to TRBD1. CDR3 length equals 16 residues. Trimming took 2 bases from V and 4 from J; bases not matched to a gene: 10. CDR3 bases: TGTGCCAGCAGTTTACCATCCGGGACAGCCGGCACTGAAGCTTTCTTT. It specifies CASSLPSGTAGTEAFF.

This clonotype showed up many times. The chain recombines TRBV12-3 or TRBV12-4 with TRBJ2-3; 7 positions match TRBD2. V gave up 0 bases and J gave up 0 bases; unmatched junction bases: 6. This CDR3 region has 17 residues. The CDR3 sequence is CASSLATAGRSTDTQYF. CDR3 nucleotides: TGTGCCAGCAGTTTAGCTACAGCGGGACGGAGCACAGATACGCAGTATTTT.

This chain uses TRBV5-1 with TRBJ1-2, with D maybe TRBD1 (6 bases). The CDR3 sequence is 14 residues long. Germline V CDR1 and CDR2: SGHRS, YFSETQ. With 3 bases removed from V and 6 bases from J, the gap between germline ends came to 15 bases. The CDR3 spells CASSWPGDPNGYTF. CDR3 nucleotides: TGCGCCAGCAGCTGGCCAGGGGACCCGAATGGCTACACCTTC.

There are a few counts of this clonotype. The chain combines TRBV20-1 with TRBJ2-7; D perhaps matches TRBD2 (5 bases). Germline V gene lookup returns CDR1 DFQATT and CDR2 SNEGSKA (reference sequence). This CDR3 comprises 14 residues. V was shortened by 0 bases and J by 3 bases, with 12 bases between the two germline ends. The chain's CDR3 is CSARERGMGYEQYF. CDR3 DNA sequence: TGCAGTGCTAGAGAGCGAGGGATGGGCTACGAGCAGTACTTC.

The rearrangement links TRBV27 to TRBJ1-2; D might be TRBD1 (6 bases). This CDR3 has 15 amino acids. V shed 6 bases and J shed 4 bases, with 18 bases lying between them. Germline V gene data show CDR1 as MNHEY and CDR2 as SMNVEV (reference sequence). In DNA form, the CDR3 reads TGTGCCAGCAGGCCTACAGGGAATTCCTTCTATGGCTACACCTTC. Protein product: CASRPTGNSFYGYTF.

This clonotype was observed a handful of times. This chain links TRBV20-1 with TRBJ1-2; perhaps TRBD1 as D (5 bases). The CDR3 is made up of 14 amino acids. CDR1 and CDR2 from the germline V gene are DFQATT and SNEGSKA (reference sequence). V was pared by 4 bases and J by 2 bases, with 14 bases between. CDR3 coding DNA: TGCAGTGCTATCACAGGAGGAGGGAACTATGGCTACACCTTC. Its translation: CSAITGGGNYGYTF.

This clonotype was picked up many times. V gene TRBV27 combines with J gene TRBJ1-2; 9 nucleotides match TRBD1. The CDR3 runs to 13 residues. The ends lost 6 bases at V and 3 bases at J; junction bases unmatched: 2. Germline V lookup: CDR1 MNHEY, CDR2 SMNVEV (reference sequence). The CDR3 is CASRDRGHYGYTF. The CDR3 nucleotides are TGTGCCAGCAGGGACAGGGGTCACTATGGCTACACCTTC.

V and J are TRBV2 and TRBJ2-7; 10 bases line up with TRBD2. The V and J ends lost 10 bases and 1 base, in that order; junction bases with no gene match: 4. Germline CDR1 reads SNHLY; CDR2 reads FYNNEI. The CDR3 totals 13 residues. CDR3 protein: CATRTSGSYEQYF. The CDR3 bases are TGTGCCACCAGGACTAGCGGTTCCTACGAGCAGTACTTC. The full variable domain, completed using reference TRBV2 and TRBJ2-7, is EPEVTQTPSHQVTQMGQEVILRCVPISNHLYFYWYRQILGQKVEFLVSFYNNEISEKSEIFDDQFSVERPDGSNFTLKIRSTKLEDSAMYFCATRTSGSYEQYFGPGTRLTVT.

V and J are TRBV3-1 and TRBJ2-2; D remains ambiguous. Between the trimmed V and J ends, which lost 1 base and 5 bases, there was a span of 8 bases. Germline values: CDR1 LGHDT, CDR2 YNNKEL (reference sequence). The CDR3 runs 14 residues. Written as DNA, the CDR3 is TGTGCCAGCAGCCAAGCTCCGGCGACCGGGGAGCTGTTTTTT. As protein: CASSQAPATGELFF.

This clonotype showed up many times. The gene calls are TRBV3-1 and TRBJ2-7, with 7 positions matching TRBD1. Germline loops: CDR1 LGHDT, CDR2 YNNKEL (reference sequence). This CDR3 has 15 amino acids. The ends lost 1 base at V and 3 bases at J; junction bases unmatched: 6. The CDR3 reads CASSQGGTGDYEQYF. CDR3 DNA sequence: TGTGCCAGCAGCCAAGGCGGCACAGGGGACTACGAGCAGTACTTC.

There are a few counts of this clonotype. This chain uses TRBV18 with TRBJ2-5, with 8 bases that match TRBD2. Trimming took 4 bases from V and 3 from J; bases not matched to a gene: 10. The germline gives CDR1 KGHSH, CDR2 LQKENI. This CDR3 contains 16 residues. The CDR3 region is CASSLFDSGTKETQYF. CDR3 DNA: TGTGCCAGCTCACTGTTTGATAGCGGGACCAAAGAGACCCAGTACTTC.

The table lists this clonotype with a few counts. The J gene is TRBJ1-4, the V gene TRBV5-1; D is ambiguous. This CDR3 is built from 11 residues. Germline V CDR1 and CDR2: SGHRS, YFSETQ. Deletions cut 4 bases from V and 14 bases from J, with 12 bases between. CDR3 DNA sequence: TGCGCCAGCAGCCGCCGCAGGAACCTGTTTTTT. Its translation is CASSRRRNLFF. The full variable domain, rest sourced from reference TRBV5-1 and TRBJ1-4, is KAGVTQTPRYLIKTRGQQVTLSCSPISGHRSVSWYQQTPGQGLQFLFEYFSETQRNKGNFPGRFSGRQFSNSRSEMNVSTLELGDSALYLCASSRRRNLFFGSGTQLSVL.